There are many counts of the clone carrying this T cell receptor (beta chain). This entry belongs to a study of T-cell reconstitution after alpha-beta-depleted transplantation in children. During its preparation, the TCRbeta library received unique molecular identifiers. In TCRdb, the PCR reads were re-called with MiXCR into one record per CDR3 protein. The sample lists hundreds of thousands of distinct CDR3 sequences; 9.5% to 15% were seen once. Trimming pared 0 bases from V and 1 base from J, leaving 13 bases between. CDR3 length: 16 amino acids. Germline assignment: CDR1 ENHRY and CDR2 SYGVKD. This clonotype originated in a human donor who donated a stem cell graft to a child with acute lymphoblastic leukemia. Material: PBMCs from the stem cell graft donor, obtained from the stem cell graft. The gene calls are TRBV10-3 and TRBJ2-7, with D unclear. The DNA for the CDR3 is TGTGCCATCAGTGAGTCGGATTGGGCAATTTCCTACGAGCAGTACTTC. Its protein is CAISESDWAISYEQYF.